The rows below give T cell receptor beta chains drawn from one sample of a study of human T cells and chemical hapten exposure. One entry per CDR3 protein results from TCRdb running MiXCR on the RACE reads. The data hold some 190,000 distinct CDR3 sequences, with approximately 20% observed a single time. The sequenced sample was whole blood, obtained in connection with sensitization to the hapten diphenylcyclopropenone (DPC). These receptors were obtained from a woman aged 45-60 years with alopecia areata. Some clones in this sample may be carry-over from other donors' samples. The CDR3 runs from the conserved cysteine through the conserved F or W. D genes are given only for firm matches. Some rows have no size entry. The others give once, few or many, or a class for an expanded clone.

J gene	D gene	V gene	clone size	CDR3 protein	CDR3 DNA
TRBJ1-1	-	TRBV12-3/TRBV12-4	few	CASKMLGSAEAFF	TGTGCCAGCAAAATGTTAGGGAGCGCTGAAGCTTTCTTT
TRBJ2-4	TRBD1	TRBV11-1	few	CASSPKPDRGLSIQYF	TGTGCCAGCAGCCCCAAACCTGACAGGGGGCTTAGCATTCAGTACTTC
TRBJ2-1	TRBD2	TRBV4-2	many	CASSQTTSGRDNEQFF	TGTGCCAGCAGCCAAACAACTAGCGGGAGAGACAATGAGCAGTTCTTC
TRBJ2-1	TRBD2	TRBV20-1	few	CSARSMASGSGEQFF	TGCAGTGCTAGAAGTATGGCTAGCGGGAGTGGTGAGCAGTTCTTC
TRBJ1-1	-	TRBV10-1	few	CASSEQGTEAFF	TGCGCCAGCAGTGAGCAGGGGACTGAAGCTTTCTTT
TRBJ1-2	TRBD1	TRBV30	-	CAWSITGVGYGYNF	TGTGCCTGGAGTATAACAGGGGTAGGGTATGGCTACAACTTC
TRBJ1-5	TRBD1	TRBV6-2/TRBV6-3	-	CASSKDRGNQPQHF	TGTGCCAGCAGTAAGGACAGGGGCAATCAGCCCCAGCATTTT
TRBJ2-7	-	TRBV6-5	-	CASSYGVENEQYF	TGTGCCAGCAGTTACGGTGTAGAGAACGAGCAGTACTTC
TRBJ2-7	-	TRBV6-6	-	CASSFSGQSSYEQYF	TGTGCCAGCAGTTTCTCAGGGCAGAGCTCCTACGAGCAGTACTTC
TRBJ2-1	TRBD2	TRBV5-1	few	CASTQAGAQGNEQFF	TGCGCCAGCACGCAAGCGGGAGCCCAGGGCAATGAGCAGTTCTTC
TRBJ1-1	-	TRBV9	few	CASRRTENTEAFF	TGTGCCAGCAGGAGGACAGAGAACACTGAAGCTTTCTTT
TRBJ2-5	-	TRBV27	few	CASSLSAGRRETQYF	TGTGCCAGCAGTTTATCTGCGGGCAGGAGAGAGACCCAGTACTTC
TRBJ2-6	-	TRBV27	few	CASSYQSSGANVLTF	TGTGCCAGCAGTTATCAAAGCTCTGGGGCCAACGTCCTGACTTTC
TRBJ2-5	-	TRBV13	few	CASSPYLETQYF	TGTGCCAGCAGCCCCTACCTGGAGACCCAGTACTTC
TRBJ2-3	-	TRBV28	many	CASSTGTDTQYF	TGTGCCAGCAGTACCGGCACAGATACGCAGTATTTT
TRBJ2-7	-	TRBV14	-	CASSRVGSWEQYF	TGTGCCAGCAGCCGCGTGGGTTCCTGGGAGCAGTACTTC
TRBJ2-5	-	TRBV6-1	-	CASSFPGPGKQETQYF	TGTGCCAGCAGTTTCCCGGGACCGGGGAAACAAGAGACCCAGTACTTC
TRBJ2-5	TRBD1	TRBV2	-	CASSGPGTGTGETQYF	TGTGCCAGCAGTGGTCCAGGGACAGGGACCGGAGAGACCCAGTACTTC
TRBJ2-3	TRBD2	TRBV15	-	CATSRRLAETRGPDTQYF	TGTGCCACCAGCAGAAGACTAGCGGAAACCCGCGGCCCAGATACGCAGTATTTT
TRBJ2-1	TRBD2	TRBV29-1	-	CSVGLAGVNEQFF	TGCAGCGTTGGTCTAGCGGGTGTCAATGAGCAGTTCTTC
TRBJ2-7	TRBD2	TRBV10-3	few	CAISDPGLAASYEQYF	TGTGCCATCAGTGACCCCGGACTAGCGGCCTCCTACGAGCAGTACTTC
TRBJ2-2	TRBD2	TRBV7-2	many	CASSLLAGETGELFF	TGTGCCAGCAGCTTATTAGCGGGAGAAACCGGGGAGCTGTTTTTT